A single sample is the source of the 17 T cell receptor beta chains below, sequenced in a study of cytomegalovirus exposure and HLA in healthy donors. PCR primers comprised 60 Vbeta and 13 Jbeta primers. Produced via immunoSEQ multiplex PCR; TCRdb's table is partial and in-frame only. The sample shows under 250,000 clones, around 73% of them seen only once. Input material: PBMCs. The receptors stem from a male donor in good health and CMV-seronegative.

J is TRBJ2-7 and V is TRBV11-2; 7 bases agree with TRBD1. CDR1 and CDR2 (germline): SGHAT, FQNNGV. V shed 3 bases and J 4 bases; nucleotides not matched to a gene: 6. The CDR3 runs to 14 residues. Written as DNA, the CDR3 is TGTGCCAGCAGCTTGGGACAGAGAAGTTACGAGCAGTACTTC. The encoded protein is CASSLGQRSYEQYF.

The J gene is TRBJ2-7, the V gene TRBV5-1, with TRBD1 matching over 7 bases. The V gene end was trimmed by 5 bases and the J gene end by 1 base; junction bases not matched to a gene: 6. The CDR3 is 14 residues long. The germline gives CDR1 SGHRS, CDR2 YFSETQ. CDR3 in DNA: TGCGCCAGCAGTACAGGGGACCTGTCCTACGAGCAGTACTTC. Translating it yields CASSTGDLSYEQYF.

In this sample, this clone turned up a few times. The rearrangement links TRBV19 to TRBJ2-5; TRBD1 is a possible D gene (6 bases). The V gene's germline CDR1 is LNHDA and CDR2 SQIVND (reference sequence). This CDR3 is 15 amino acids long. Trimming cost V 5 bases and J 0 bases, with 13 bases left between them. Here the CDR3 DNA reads TGTGCCAGTAGTTTACTCCGGGACAACCAAGAGACCCAGTACTTC. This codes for CASSLLRDNQETQYF.

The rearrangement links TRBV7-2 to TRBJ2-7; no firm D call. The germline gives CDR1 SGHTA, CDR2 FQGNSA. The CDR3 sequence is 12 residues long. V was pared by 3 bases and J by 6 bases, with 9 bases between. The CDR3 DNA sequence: TGTGCCAGCAGCTTCTCTGGGCGCGAGCAGTACTTC. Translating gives CASSFSGREQYF.

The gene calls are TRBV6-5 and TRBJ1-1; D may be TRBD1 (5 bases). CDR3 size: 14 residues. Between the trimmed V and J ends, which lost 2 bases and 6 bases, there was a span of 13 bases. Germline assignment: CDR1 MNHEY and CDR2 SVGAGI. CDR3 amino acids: CASSYDRRGSEAFF. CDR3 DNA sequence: TGTGCCAGCAGTTACGATAGAAGGGGCTCTGAAGCTTTCTTT.

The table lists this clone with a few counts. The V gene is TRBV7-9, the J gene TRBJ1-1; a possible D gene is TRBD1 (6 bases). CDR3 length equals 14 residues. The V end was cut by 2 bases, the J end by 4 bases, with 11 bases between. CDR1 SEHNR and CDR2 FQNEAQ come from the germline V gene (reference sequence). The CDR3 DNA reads TGTGCCAGCAGCTTAACAGGGTCCGTCACTGAAGCTTTCTTT. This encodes CASSLTGSVTEAFF.

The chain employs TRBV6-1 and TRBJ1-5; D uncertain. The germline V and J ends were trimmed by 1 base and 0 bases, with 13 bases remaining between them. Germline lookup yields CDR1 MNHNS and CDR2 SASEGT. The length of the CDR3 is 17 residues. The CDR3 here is CASSEGMMGDSNQPQHF. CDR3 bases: TGTGCCAGCAGTGAAGGGATGATGGGAGATAGCAATCAGCCCCAGCATTTT.

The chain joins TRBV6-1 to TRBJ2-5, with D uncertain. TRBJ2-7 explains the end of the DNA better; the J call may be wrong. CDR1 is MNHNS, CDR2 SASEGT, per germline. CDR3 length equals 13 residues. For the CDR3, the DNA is TGTGCCAGCAAGTTACAGAGCTCCTACGAGCAGTACTTC. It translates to CASKLQSSYEQYF.

CDR3 amino acids: CASRHSALAKNIQYF. For the CDR3, the DNA is TGTGCCAGCAGGCACTCAGCGCTGGCCAAAAACATTCAGTACTTC. The chain couples TRBV27 to TRBJ2-4; unclear D gene. V lost 6 bases, J lost 1 base, and 13 bases lay in between. This CDR3 spans 15 amino acids. Germline loops: CDR1 MNHEY, CDR2 SMNVEV (reference sequence).

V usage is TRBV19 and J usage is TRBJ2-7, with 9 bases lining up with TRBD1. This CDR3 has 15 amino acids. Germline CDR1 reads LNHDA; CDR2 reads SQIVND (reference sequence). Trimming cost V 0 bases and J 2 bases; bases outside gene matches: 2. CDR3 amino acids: CASSIEGQGPYEQYF. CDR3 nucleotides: TGTGCCAGTAGTATAGAGGGACAGGGACCCTACGAGCAGTACTTC.

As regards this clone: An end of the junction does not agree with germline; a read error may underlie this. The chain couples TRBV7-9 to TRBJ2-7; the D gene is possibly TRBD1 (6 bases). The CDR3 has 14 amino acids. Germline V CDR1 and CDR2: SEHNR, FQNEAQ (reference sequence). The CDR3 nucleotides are TGTACCAGCGGCGTGACAGGTATACCCTACGAGCAGTACTTC. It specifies CTSGVTGIPYEQYF.

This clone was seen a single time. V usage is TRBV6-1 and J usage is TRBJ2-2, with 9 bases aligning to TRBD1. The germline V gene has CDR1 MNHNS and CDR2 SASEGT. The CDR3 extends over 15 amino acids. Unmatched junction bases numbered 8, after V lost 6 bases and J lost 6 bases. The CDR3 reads CASRTRTGESGELFF. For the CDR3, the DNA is TGTGCCAGCAGGACTAGGACAGGGGAGTCCGGGGAGCTGTTTTTT.

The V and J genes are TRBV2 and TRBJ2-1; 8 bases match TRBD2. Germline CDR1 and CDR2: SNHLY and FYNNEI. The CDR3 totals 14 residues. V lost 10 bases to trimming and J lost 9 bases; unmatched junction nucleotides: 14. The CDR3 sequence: CAIPPSGRGGEQFF. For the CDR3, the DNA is TGTGCCATTCCCCCCAGCGGGAGAGGGGGTGAGCAGTTCTTC. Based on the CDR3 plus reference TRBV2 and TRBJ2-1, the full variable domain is EPEVTQTPSHQVTQMGQEVILRCVPISNHLYFYWYRQILGQKVEFLVSFYNNEISEKSEIFDDQFSVERPDGSNFTLKIRSTKLEDSAMYFCAIPPSGRGGEQFFGPGTRLTVL.

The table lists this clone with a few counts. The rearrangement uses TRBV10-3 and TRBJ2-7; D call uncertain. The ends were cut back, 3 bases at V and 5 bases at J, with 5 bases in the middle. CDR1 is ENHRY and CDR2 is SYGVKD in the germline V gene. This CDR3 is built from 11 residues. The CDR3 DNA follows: TGTGCCATCAGTGATCGGGACGAGCAGTACTTC. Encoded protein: CAISDRDEQYF.

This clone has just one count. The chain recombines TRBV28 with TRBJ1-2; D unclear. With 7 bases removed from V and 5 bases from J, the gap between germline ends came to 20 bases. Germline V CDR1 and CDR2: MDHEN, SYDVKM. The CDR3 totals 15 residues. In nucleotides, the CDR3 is TGTGCCAGCAACAAGTGGGCAGGAGGATCGTATGGCTACACCTTC. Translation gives CASNKWAGGSYGYTF.

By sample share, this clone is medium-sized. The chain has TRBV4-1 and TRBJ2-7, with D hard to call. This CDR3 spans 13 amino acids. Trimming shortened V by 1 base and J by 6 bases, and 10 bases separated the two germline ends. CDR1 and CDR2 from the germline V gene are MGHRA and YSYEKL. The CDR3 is CASSQVFGGEQYF. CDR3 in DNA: TGCGCCAGCAGCCAAGTCTTCGGTGGCGAGCAGTACTTC.

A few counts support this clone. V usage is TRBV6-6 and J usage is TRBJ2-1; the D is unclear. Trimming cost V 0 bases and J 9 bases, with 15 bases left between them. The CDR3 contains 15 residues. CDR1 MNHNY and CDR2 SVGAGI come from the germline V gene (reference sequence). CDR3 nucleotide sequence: TGTGCCAGCAGTTACTCGTACCGCCGAGCAAGTGAGCAGTTCTTC. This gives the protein CASSYSYRRASEQFF.